A selection of T cell receptor beta chains follows, all from one sample in a study of human T cells and chemical hapten exposure. TCRdb redid the calling of the RACE reads with MiXCR, one entry per CDR3 protein. This sample carries about 49,000 distinct CDR3 sequences, about a tenth of them seen once, and the ten largest clones take 4% to 5.5%. Source: whole blood, taken in connection with sensitization to the hapten diphenylcyclopropenone (DPC). Receptors originate from a woman in her forties or fifties with alopecia areata. Some clones in this sample may be carry-over from other donors' samples. Both conserved end residues are part of each CDR3. A D gene is named only where the DNA matches it firmly. Rows may omit the clone size; those that give it use once, few, many or a size class.

len	v_gene	abundance	j_gene	d_gene	CDR3aa	CDR3nt
10	TRBV29-1	many	TRBJ1-2	NA	CSVDGDGYTF	TGCAGCGTTGACGGGGACGGCTACACCTTC
13	TRBV20-1	NA	TRBJ1-2	NA	CSAHNRGAVGYTF	TGCAGTGCTCACAACCGGGGGGCGGTTGGCTACACCTTC
14	TRBV20-1	many	TRBJ2-1	TRBD2	CSQGGTSGYNEQFF	TGCAGTCAGGGGGGGACTAGCGGCTACAATGAGCAGTTCTTC
15	TRBV5-1	few	TRBJ1-1	TRBD1	CASTKDRGGGTEAFF	TGCGCCAGCACCAAGGACAGGGGAGGAGGCACTGAAGCTTTCTTT
13	TRBV20-1	NA	TRBJ2-1	TRBD2	CSASGGSFDEQFF	TGCAGTGCATCGGGGGGAAGTTTCGATGAGCAGTTCTTC
13	TRBV29-1	once	TRBJ1-3	NA	CSAQGFSGNTIYF	TGCAGCGCACAGGGATTCTCTGGAAACACCATATATTTT
12	TRBV29-1	many	TRBJ1-2	TRBD1	CSVQSRDREVTF	TGCAGCGTGCAAAGCCGAGACAGGGAGGTCACCTTC
15	TRBV9	many	TRBJ2-3	NA	CASRASGKLTDTQYF	TGTGCCAGCAGGGCGTCAGGGAAGCTCACAGATACGCAGTATTTT
13	TRBV18	many	TRBJ2-3	NA	CASSSRTADTQYF	TGTGCCAGCTCATCACGGACCGCGGATACGCAGTATTTT
12	TRBV28	NA	TRBJ1-2	TRBD1	CASGTGNYGYTF	TGTGCCAGCGGGACAGGGAACTATGGCTACACCTTC
15	TRBV5-1	few	TRBJ1-5	NA	CASSLAGHNGQPQHF	TGCGCCAGCAGCTTGGCCGGACATAATGGCCAGCCCCAGCATTTT
19	TRBV3-1	many	TRBJ2-7	TRBD2	CASSPNQLAGGSKPREQYF	TGTGCCAGCAGCCCGAATCAACTAGCGGGAGGATCAAAACCGAGGGAGCAGTACTTC
12	TRBV27	NA	TRBJ1-1	NA	CASRGRQGRAFF	TGTGCCAGCAGAGGTCGGCAGGGGCGAGCTTTCTTT
14	TRBV6-6	few	TRBJ1-3	NA	CASSYTSSGNTIYF	TGTGCCAGCAGTTACACGTCCTCTGGAAACACCATATATTTT